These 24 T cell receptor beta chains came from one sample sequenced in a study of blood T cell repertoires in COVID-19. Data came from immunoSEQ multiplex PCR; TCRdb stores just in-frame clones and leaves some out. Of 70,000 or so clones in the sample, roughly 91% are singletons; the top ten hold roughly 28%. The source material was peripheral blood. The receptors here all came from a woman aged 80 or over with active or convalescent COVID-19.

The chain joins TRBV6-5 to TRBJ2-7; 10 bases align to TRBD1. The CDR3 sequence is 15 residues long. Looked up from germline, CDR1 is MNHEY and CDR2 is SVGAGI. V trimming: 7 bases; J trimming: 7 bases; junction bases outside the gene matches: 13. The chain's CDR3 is CASTQSGTGDKEQYF. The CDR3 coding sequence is TGTGCCAGCACCCAGAGTGGGACAGGGGATAAAGAGCAGTACTTC.

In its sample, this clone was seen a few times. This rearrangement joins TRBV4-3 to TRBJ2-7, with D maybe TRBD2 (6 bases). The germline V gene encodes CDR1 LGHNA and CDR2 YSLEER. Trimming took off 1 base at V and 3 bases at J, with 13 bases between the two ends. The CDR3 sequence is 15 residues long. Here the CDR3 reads CASSQAGRQGYEQYF. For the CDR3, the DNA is TGCGCCAGCAGCCAAGCGGGGAGGCAGGGCTACGAGCAGTACTTC.

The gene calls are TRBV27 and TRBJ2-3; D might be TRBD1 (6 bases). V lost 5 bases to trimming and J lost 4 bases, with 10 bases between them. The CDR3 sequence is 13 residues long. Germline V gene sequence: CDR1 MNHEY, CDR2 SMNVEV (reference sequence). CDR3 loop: CASSRTGPDTQYF. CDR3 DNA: TGTGCCAGCAGTCGAACAGGGCCAGATACGCAGTATTTT.

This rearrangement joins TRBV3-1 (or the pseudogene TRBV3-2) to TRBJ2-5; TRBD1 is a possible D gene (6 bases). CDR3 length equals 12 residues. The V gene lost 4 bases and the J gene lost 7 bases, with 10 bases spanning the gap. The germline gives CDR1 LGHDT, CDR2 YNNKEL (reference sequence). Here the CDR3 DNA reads TGTGCCAGCAGCCCTCCCAGGGGGACCCAGTACTTC. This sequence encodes CASSPPRGTQYF.

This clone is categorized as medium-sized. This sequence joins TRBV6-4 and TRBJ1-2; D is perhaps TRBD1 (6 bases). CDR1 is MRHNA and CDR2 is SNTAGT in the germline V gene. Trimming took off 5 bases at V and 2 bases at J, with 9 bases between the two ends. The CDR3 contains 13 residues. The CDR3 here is CASSTGTNYGYTF. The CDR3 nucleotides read TGTGCCAGCAGTACCGGGACAAACTATGGCTACACCTTC.

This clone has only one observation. In DNA form, the CDR3 reads TGTGCCAGCAGTTCCAGTCAGGGGGGAAATTCACCCCTCCACTTT. Residues: CASSSSQGGNSPLHF. The chain is built from TRBV6-6 and TRBJ1-6, with 7 bases lining up with TRBD1. The V segment lost 4 bases and the J segment 7 bases; nucleotides outside the gene matches: 7. Germline values: CDR1 MNHNY, CDR2 SVGAGI (reference sequence). The CDR3 spans 15 residues.

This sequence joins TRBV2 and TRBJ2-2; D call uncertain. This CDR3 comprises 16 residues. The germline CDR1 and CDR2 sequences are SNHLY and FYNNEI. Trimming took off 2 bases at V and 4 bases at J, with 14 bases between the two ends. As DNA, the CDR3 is TGTGCCAGCAGTGAATTACGTCCTCAGCGCACCGGGGAGCTGTTTTTT. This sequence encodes CASSELRPQRTGELFF. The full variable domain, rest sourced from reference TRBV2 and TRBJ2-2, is EPEVTQTPSHQVTQMGQEVILRCVPISNHLYFYWYRQILGQKVEFLVSFYNNEISEKSEIFDDQFSVERPDGSNFTLKIRSTKLEDSAMYFCASSELRPQRTGELFFGEGSRLTVL.

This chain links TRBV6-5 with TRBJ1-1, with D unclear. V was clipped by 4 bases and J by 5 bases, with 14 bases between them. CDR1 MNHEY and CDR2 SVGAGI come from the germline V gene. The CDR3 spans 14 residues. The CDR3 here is CASSSNMVETEAFF. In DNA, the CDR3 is TGTGCCAGCAGTTCGAACATGGTGGAGACTGAAGCTTTCTTT.

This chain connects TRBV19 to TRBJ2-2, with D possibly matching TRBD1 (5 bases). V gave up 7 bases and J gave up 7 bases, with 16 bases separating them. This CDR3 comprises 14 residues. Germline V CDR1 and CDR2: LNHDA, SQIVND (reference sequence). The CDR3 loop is CASTGAPLGGELFF. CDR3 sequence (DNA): TGTGCCAGTACTGGGGCCCCTCTCGGCGGGGAGCTGTTTTTT.

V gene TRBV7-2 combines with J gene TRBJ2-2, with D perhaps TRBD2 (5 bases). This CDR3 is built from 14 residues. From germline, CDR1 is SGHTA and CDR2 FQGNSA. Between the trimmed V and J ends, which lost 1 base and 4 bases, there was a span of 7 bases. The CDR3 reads CASSLGAGTGELFF. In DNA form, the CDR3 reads TGTGCCAGCAGCTTAGGGGCGGGCACCGGGGAGCTGTTTTTT.

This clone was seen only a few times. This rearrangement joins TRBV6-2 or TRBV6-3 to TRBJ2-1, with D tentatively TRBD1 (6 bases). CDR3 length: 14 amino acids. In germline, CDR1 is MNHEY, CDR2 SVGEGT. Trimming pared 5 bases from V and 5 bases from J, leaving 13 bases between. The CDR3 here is CASSPQGRHNEQFF. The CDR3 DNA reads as TGTGCCAGCAGTCCCCAGGGGCGCCACAATGAGCAGTTCTTC.

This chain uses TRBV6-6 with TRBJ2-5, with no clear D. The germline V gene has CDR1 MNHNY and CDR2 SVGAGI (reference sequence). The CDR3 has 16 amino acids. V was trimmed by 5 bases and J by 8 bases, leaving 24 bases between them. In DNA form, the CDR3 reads TGTGCCAGCAGTCCCCCAGGTGTCCAAGATTTAGGAACCCAGTACTTC. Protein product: CASSPPGVQDLGTQYF.

In nucleotides, the CDR3 is TGTGCCATCAAAGGGGCTAGCGGGGGAAACGCGAACACCGGGGAGCTGTTTTTT. This sequence encodes CAIKGASGGNANTGELFF. J is TRBJ2-2 and V is TRBV10-3, with TRBD2 identical over 10 bases. The germline gives CDR1 ENHRY, CDR2 SYGVKD. CDR3 length: 18 amino acids. J was trimmed by 0 bases and V by 7 bases; bases with no gene match: 11.

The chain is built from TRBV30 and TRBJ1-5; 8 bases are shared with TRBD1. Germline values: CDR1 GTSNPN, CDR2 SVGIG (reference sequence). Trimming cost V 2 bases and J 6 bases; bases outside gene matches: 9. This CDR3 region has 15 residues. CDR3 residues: CAWSPLPTGGQPQHF. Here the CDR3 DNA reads TGTGCCTGGAGTCCTTTACCCACAGGGGGTCAGCCCCAGCATTTT.

The chain's CDR3 is CASSLHGPQTDTQYF. As DNA, the CDR3 is TGTGCCAGCAGCTTACATGGCCCCCAAACAGATACGCAGTATTTT. This chain joins TRBV11-2 and TRBJ2-3; D unclear. The CDR3 contains 15 residues. With 2 bases removed from V and 3 bases from J, the gap between germline ends came to 12 bases. The V gene's germline CDR1 is SGHAT and CDR2 FQNNGV. Full variable domain (remainder filled in from reference TRBV11-2 and TRBJ2-3): EAGVAQSPRYKIIEKRQSVAFWCNPISGHATLYWYQQILGQGPKLLIQFQNNGVVDDSQLPKDRFSAERLKGVDSTLKIQPAKLEDSAVYLCASSLHGPQTDTQYFGPGTRLTVL.

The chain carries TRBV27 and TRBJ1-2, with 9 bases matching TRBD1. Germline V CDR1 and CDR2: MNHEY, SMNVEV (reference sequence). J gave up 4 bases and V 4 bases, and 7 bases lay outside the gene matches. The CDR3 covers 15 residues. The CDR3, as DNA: TGTGCCAGCAGTTCCCCGGGACAGGGTGGCTATGGCTACACCTTC. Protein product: CASSSPGQGGYGYTF.

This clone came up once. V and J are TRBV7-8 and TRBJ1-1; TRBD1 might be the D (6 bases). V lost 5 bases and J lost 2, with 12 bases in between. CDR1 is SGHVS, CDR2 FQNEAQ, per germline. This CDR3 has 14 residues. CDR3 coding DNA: TGTGCCAGCAGCACCCACAGGGCCAACACTGAAGCTTTCTTT. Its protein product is CASSTHRANTEAFF.

The CDR3 DNA reads as TGTGCCTGGAATGACGGGGAACACTATGGCTACACCTTC. It is translated as CAWNDGEHYGYTF. The chain is built from TRBV30 and TRBJ1-2; no clear D. CDR3 length equals 13 residues. In germline, CDR1 is GTSNPN, CDR2 SVGIG (reference sequence). V was cut by 4 bases and J by 3 bases, with 12 bases left in between.

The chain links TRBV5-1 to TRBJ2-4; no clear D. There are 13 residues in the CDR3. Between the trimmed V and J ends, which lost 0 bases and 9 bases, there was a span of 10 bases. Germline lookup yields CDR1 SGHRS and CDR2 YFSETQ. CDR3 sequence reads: CASSLGAQTIQYF. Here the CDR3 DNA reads TGCGCCAGCAGCTTGGGGGCTCAGACCATTCAGTACTTC. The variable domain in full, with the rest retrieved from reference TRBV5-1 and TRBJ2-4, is KAGVTQTPRYLIKTRGQQVTLSCSPISGHRSVSWYQQTPGQGLQFLFEYFSETQRNKGNFPGRFSGRQFSNSRSEMNVSTLELGDSALYLCASSLGAQTIQYFGAGTRLSVL.

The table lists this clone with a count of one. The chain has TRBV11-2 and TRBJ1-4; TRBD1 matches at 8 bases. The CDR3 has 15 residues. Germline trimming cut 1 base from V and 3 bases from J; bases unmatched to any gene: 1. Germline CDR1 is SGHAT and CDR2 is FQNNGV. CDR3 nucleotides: TGTGCCAGCAGCTTAGTGACAGGGGCTAATGAAAAACTGTTTTTT. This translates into CASSLVTGANEKLFF.

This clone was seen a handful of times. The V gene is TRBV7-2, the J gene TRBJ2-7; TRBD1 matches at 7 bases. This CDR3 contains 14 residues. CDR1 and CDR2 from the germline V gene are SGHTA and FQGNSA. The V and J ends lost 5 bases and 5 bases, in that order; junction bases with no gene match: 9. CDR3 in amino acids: CASSTKTGRDEQYF. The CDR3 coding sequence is TGTGCCAGCAGCACAAAGACAGGGAGAGACGAGCAGTACTTC.

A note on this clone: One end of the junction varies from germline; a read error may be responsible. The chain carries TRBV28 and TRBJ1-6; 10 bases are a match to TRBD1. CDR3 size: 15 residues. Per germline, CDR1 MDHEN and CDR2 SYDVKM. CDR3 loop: CAIGEGGQGPPALRF. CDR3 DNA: TGTGCCATCGGAGAGGGGGGACAGGGGCCCCCAGCTCTGCGCTTT.

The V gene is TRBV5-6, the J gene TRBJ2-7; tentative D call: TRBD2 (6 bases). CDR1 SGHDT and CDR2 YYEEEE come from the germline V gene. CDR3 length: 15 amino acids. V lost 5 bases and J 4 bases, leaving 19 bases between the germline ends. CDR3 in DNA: TGTGCCAGCAGTATTGGGGGGATACGACCTTACGAGCAGTACTTC. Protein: CASSIGGIRPYEQYF.

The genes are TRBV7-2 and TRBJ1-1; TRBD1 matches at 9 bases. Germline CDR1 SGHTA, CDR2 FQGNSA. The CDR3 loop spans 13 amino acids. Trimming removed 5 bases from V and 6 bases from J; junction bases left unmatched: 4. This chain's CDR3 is CASSTTGGAEAFF. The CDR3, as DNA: TGTGCCAGCAGCACGACAGGGGGAGCTGAAGCTTTCTTT.